This T cell receptor beta chain was identified during a study of T cells in Graves' hyperthyroidism and ophthalmopathy. About the study: Peripheral blood sampling occurred at initial diagnosis, before any treatment.

This clonotype was counted ten times or more. This CDR3 contains 11 residues. With 8 bases removed from V and 11 bases from J, the gap between germline ends came to 15 bases. Amplified regions were TCR beta CDR3 sequences from RNA transcripts. When the TCR CDR3 underwent first-round RT-PCR, the HTBI primer set was used. TCRdb called the multiplex PCR reads again in MiXCR, with one record for every CDR3 protein. The table lists around 620,000 distinct CDR3 sequences, 15% to 20% of them singletons. No ophthalmopathy progression within 18 months constituted stable Graves' hyperthyroidism. Uncontrolled infection, other autoimmune disease, pregnancy or lactation excluded patients.

The sequencing input was blood. The sequence was obtained from a woman younger than 45 with Graves' hyperthyroidism. The chain joins TRBV12-3 or TRBV12-4 to TRBJ2-5, with TRBD1 as a possible D gene (5 bases). In nucleotides, the CDR3 is TGTGCCAGCGGGGTCAGGGATTCACAGTACTTC. This sequence encodes CASGVRDSQYF.